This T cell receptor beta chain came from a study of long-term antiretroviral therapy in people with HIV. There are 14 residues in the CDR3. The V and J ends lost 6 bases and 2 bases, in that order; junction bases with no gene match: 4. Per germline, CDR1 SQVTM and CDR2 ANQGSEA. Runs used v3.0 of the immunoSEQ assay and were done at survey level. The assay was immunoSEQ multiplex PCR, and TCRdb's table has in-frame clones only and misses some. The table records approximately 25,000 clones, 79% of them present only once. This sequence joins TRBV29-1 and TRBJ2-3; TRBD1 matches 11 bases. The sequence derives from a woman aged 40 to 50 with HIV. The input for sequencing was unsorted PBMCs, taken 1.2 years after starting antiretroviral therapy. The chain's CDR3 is CSVGDRGTTDTQYF. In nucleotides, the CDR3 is TGCAGCGTGGGGGACAGGGGGACCACAGATACGCAGTATTTT.